A single T cell receptor beta chain is shown here with its context. These data come from a study of blood T cell repertoires in COVID-19. Turning to the study itself: There were acute and convalescent COVID-19 samples, and they came from the United States, Italy and Spain.

Authors' analysis steps: Nucleated cell number was recorded as an estimate derived from reference gene primer amplification. Data came from immunoSEQ multiplex PCR; TCRdb stores just in-frame clones and leaves some out. The V and J calls and the clone size are those of that table, but D and trimming were determined from the DNA. The repertoire includes 150,000 to 200,000 clones, over 75% of them detected once, and 6% sits in the top ten. Participant age was roughly 18 to 90 years, and participants resided in around 24 US areas. Either two negative PCRs, clearance, or symptom resolution qualified Cohort 3 donors as recovered. This CDR3 spans 15 amino acids. Germline-derived CDR1 and CDR2 are DFQATT and SNEGSKA (reference sequence). V was cut by 6 bases and J by 2 bases, with 17 bases left in between.

The chain uses TRBV20-1 and TRBJ1-5, with D hard to call. Source material: PBMCs or T cells enriched from blood (not recorded which). The TCR was taken from a man aged 40-49 years who had recovered from COVID-19. DNA of the CDR3: TGCAGTGCCAGTACCGACACTCCCGGCAATCAGCCCCAGCATTTT. Protein: CSASTDTPGNQPQHF.